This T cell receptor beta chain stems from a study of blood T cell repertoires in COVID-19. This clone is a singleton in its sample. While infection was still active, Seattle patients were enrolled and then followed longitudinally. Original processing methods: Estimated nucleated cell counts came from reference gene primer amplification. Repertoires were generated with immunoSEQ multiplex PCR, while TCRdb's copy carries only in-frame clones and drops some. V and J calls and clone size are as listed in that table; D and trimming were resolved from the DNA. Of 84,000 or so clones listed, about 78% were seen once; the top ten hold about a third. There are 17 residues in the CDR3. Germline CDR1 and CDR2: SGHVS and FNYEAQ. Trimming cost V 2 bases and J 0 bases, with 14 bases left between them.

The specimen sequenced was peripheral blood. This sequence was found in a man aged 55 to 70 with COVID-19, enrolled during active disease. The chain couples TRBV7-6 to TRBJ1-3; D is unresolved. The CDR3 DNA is TGTGCCAGCAGCTTACCTACCCCGGGGAGCTCTGGAAACACCATATATTTT. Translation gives CASSLPTPGSSGNTIYF.